This passage covers 14 T cell receptor beta chains from one sample sequenced in a study of blood T cell repertoires in COVID-19. TCRdb's copy holds only in-frame clones and misses some; the assay was immunoSEQ multiplex PCR. The repertoire includes some 100,000 clones, 81% of them detected once, and roughly a tenth sits in the top ten. Material for sequencing was peripheral blood. Receptors were obtained from a human donor in a cohort sampled during active COVID-19.

CDR3 region: CASSVATAGGGRTGELFF. The CDR3, as DNA: TGTGCCAGCAGCGTAGCGACGGCGGGAGGGGGTCGCACCGGGGAGCTGTTTTTT. J is TRBJ2-2 and V is TRBV9; 9 bases are a match to TRBD2. V trimming: 0 bases; J trimming: 4 bases; junction bases outside the gene matches: 10. This CDR3 has 18 amino acids. Germline V gives CDR1 SGDLS, CDR2 YYNGEE. The full variable domain, its missing parts supplied by reference TRBV9 and TRBJ2-2, is DSGVTQTPKHLITATGQRVTLRCSPRSGDLSVYWYQQSLDQGLQFLIQYYNGEERAKGNILERFSAQQFPDLHSELNLSSLELGDSALYFCASSVATAGGGRTGELFFGEGSRLTVL.

V and J are TRBV30 and TRBJ1-1, with TRBD1 as a possible D gene (6 bases). The CDR3 is 15 amino acids. Germline CDR1 is GTSNPN and CDR2 is SVGIG (reference sequence). Trimming stripped 2 bases from V and 4 bases from J, with 17 bases between. CDR3 DNA: TGTGCCTGGAGTTTCTTCAGGGGATCGGGCACTGAAGCTTTCTTT. Its protein product is CAWSFFRGSGTEAFF.

This clone occurred once. The V and J genes are TRBV30 and TRBJ1-2, with TRBD1 as a possible D gene (6 bases). Trimming left V 3 bases short and J 4 bases short, with 15 bases between. Germline-derived CDR1 and CDR2 are GTSNPN and SVGIG (reference sequence). CDR3 size: 14 residues. The CDR3 protein is CAWRVRGGGYGYTF. The CDR3 coding sequence is TGTGCCTGGAGGGTTAGGGGGGGCGGCTATGGCTACACCTTC.

The chain is built from TRBV7-2 and TRBJ2-1, with D possibly TRBD2 on 5 matching bases. The CDR3 consists of 14 residues. CDR1 is SGHTA, CDR2 FQGNSA, per germline. V was pared by 5 bases and J by 9 bases, with 17 bases between. The CDR3 spells CASSERGFAGEQFF. In DNA form, the CDR3 reads TGTGCCAGCAGCGAACGAGGGTTTGCTGGTGAGCAGTTCTTC.

V gene TRBV6-2 or TRBV6-3 combines with J gene TRBJ2-1; TRBD2 aligns across 7 bases. Germline V CDR1 and CDR2: MNHEY, SVGEGT. Trimming cost V 2 bases and J 5 bases; bases outside gene matches: 6. The CDR3 has 15 amino acids. CDR3 in DNA: TGTGCCAGCAGTTACGTCGGGGGGACCAACAATGAGCAGTTCTTC. Its translation: CASSYVGGTNNEQFF.

V is TRBV7-9 and J is TRBJ2-3, with 14 bases that match TRBD2. Germline assignment: CDR1 SEHNR and CDR2 FQNEAQ (reference sequence). J lost 4 bases, V lost 5 bases, and 8 bases had no gene match. This CDR3 has 17 amino acids. CDR3 nucleotides: TGTGCCAGCAGCCGACTAGCGGGAGGGCCTTACGCAGATACGCAGTATTTT. Its protein is CASSRLAGGPYADTQYF.

J is TRBJ1-1 and V is TRBV6-5; D not resolved. Germline values: CDR1 MNHEY, CDR2 SVGAGI. The CDR3 runs to 13 residues. The V end lost 0 bases, the J end lost 4 bases, and 6 bases lay between the germline ends. The CDR3 sequence is CASSYSRVTEAFF. DNA for the CDR3: TGTGCCAGCAGTTACTCGAGGGTCACTGAAGCTTTCTTT.

This chain links TRBV4-1 with TRBJ2-7, with 10 bases matching TRBD2. The CDR3 extends over 17 amino acids. The ends lost 0 bases at V and 7 bases at J; junction bases unmatched: 12. CDR1 is MGHRA, CDR2 YSYEKL, per germline. The CDR3 region is CASSQEVASGGLREQYF. The CDR3, as DNA: TGCGCCAGCAGCCAAGAAGTGGCTAGCGGGGGACTCAGGGAGCAGTACTTC.

The J gene is TRBJ1-5, the V gene TRBV12-1; TRBD1, the table's D call, was not compared with the DNA. TRBV12-1 has pseudogene status. This CDR3 has 17 residues. The CDR3 DNA reads as TGTGCCAGCAGCTTTGGCGGACAGGGACTAATCAATCAGCCCCAGCATTTT. This encodes CASSFGGQGLINQPQHF.

A note on this clone: The germline gene is not matched at one end of the junction; a read error may be the cause. The chain links TRBV18 to TRBJ2-3; TRBD2 is a possible D gene (5 bases). Germline values: CDR1 KGHSH, CDR2 LQKENI. This CDR3 has 14 residues. The CDR3 loop is CATSISRDQDTQYF. The CDR3 DNA reads as TGTGCCACCTCAATTAGTCGGGATCAAGATACGCAGTATTTT.

The V and J genes are TRBV5-6 and TRBJ1-6; the D is unclear. V shed 0 bases and J shed 3 bases, with 7 bases lying between them. The length of the CDR3 is 15 residues. Germline V CDR1 and CDR2: SGHDT, YYEEEE. The CDR3 loop is CASSLVRLYNSPLHF. DNA for the CDR3: TGTGCCAGCAGCTTGGTTCGACTCTATAATTCACCCCTCCACTTT.

The chain uses TRBV19 and TRBJ1-5; 7 bases agree with TRBD1. V shed 6 bases and J 4 bases; nucleotides not matched to a gene: 3. The CDR3 runs 13 residues. In germline, CDR1 is LNHDA, CDR2 SQIVND (reference sequence). The CDR3 spells CASSGTANQPQHF. In DNA form, the CDR3 reads TGTGCCAGTAGCGGGACAGCTAATCAGCCCCAGCATTTT.

The count of this clone is one. V and J are TRBV14 and TRBJ1-5, with D hard to call. V was clipped by 1 base and J by 0 bases, with 13 bases between them. The CDR3 totals 17 residues. Germline lookup yields CDR1 SGHDN and CDR2 FVKESK. CDR3 bases: TGTGCCAGCAGCCAAGTTCGTCCGGGATATAGCAATCAGCCCCAGCATTTT. Encoded protein: CASSQVRPGYSNQPQHF. The full variable domain, in which reference TRBV14 and TRBJ1-5 provide the parts outside the CDR3, is EAGVTQFPSHSVIEKGQTVTLRCDPISGHDNLYWYRRVMGKEIKFLLHFVKESKQDESGMPNNRFLAERTGGTYSTLKVQPAELEDSGVYFCASSQVRPGYSNQPQHFGDGTRLSIL.

The sample holds one count of this clone. The V call is TRBV29-1, the J call TRBJ1-2; TRBD1 might be the D (6 bases). The CDR3 totals 15 residues. V lost 0 bases and J 4 bases, leaving 15 bases between the germline ends. Germline CDR1 SQVTM, CDR2 ANQGSEA. CDR3 coding DNA: TGCAGCGTTGAAGATGAGGGGGTCTCAAGCTATGGCTACACCTTC. This translates into CSVEDEGVSSYGYTF.